A selection of T cell receptor beta chains follows, all from one sample in a study of blood T cell repertoires in COVID-19. Method: immunoSEQ multiplex PCR; TCRdb's copy keeps in-frame clones and lacks some. This repertoire shows fewer than 250,000 clones, 85% found once; its top ten account for around 6.4%. Source material: peripheral blood. The receptors were gathered from a woman aged 60 to 75 with active or convalescent COVID-19. Each CDR3 is given with its conserved first and last residue. The order of the fields is J gene, D gene, V gene, clone size, CDR3 DNA, CDR3 protein. D genes are given only for firm matches. Clone size is stated in some rows and not others, as once, few, many or a class when expanded.

TRBJ1-3	-	TRBV7-9	-	TGTGCCAGCACCCCAGGAAGCTCTGGAAACACCATATATTTT	CASTPGSSGNTIYF
TRBJ1-1	-	TRBV5-5	-	TGTGCCAGCAGCTTGGTCCGGGGGGCTGAAGCTTTCTTT	CASSLVRGAEAFF
TRBJ1-1	-	TRBV19	-	TGTGCCAGTAGTATAGATACAGGGATATCTGAAGCTTTCTTT	CASSIDTGISEAFF
TRBJ1-6	-	TRBV6-5	-	TGTGCCAGCAGTTACGCCCAACAGGGACGTAATTCACCCCTCCACTTT	CASSYAQQGRNSPLHF
TRBJ2-3	TRBD2	TRBV6-5	-	TGTGCCAGCAGTTACCGACTAGCGGGGGGCAGGGATACGCAGTATTTT	CASSYRLAGGRDTQYF
TRBJ2-1	-	TRBV5-1	-	TGCGCCAGCACCCATGGCCAGGTTGCGTTCTTC	CASTHGQVAFF
TRBJ2-3	TRBD2	TRBV5-1	-	TGCGCCAGCAGCCCCCGACTAGCGGCCGGCACAGATACGCAGTATTTT	CASSPRLAAGTDTQYF
TRBJ2-6	-	TRBV27	-	TGTGCCAGCAGACAGGGAGCCTTTTTCTCTGGGGCCAACGTCCTGACTTTC	CASRQGAFFSGANVLTF
TRBJ2-3	TRBD1	TRBV6-4	-	TGTGCCAGCAGTGCAGGGGGCAGTGCAGATACGCAGTATTTT	CASSAGGSADTQYF
TRBJ2-2	TRBD2	TRBV5-1	few	TGCGCCAGCAGCTTGGAAGCGGGAGCGGCCGGGGAGCTGTTTTTT	CASSLEAGAAGELFF
TRBJ1-4	TRBD1	TRBV4-2	-	TGTGCCAGCAGCCAAGACCGACAGGGACCTAATGAAAAACTGTTTTTT	CASSQDRQGPNEKLFF
TRBJ2-2	TRBD2	TRBV2	-	TGTGCCAGCACGTACGGACTAGGCAACACCGGGGAGCTGTTTTTT	CASTYGLGNTGELFF
TRBJ1-1	-	TRBV5-1	-	TGCGCCAGCAGCTTGATGTCGACCGGGGAAGGGACTGAAGCTTTCTTT	CASSLMSTGEGTEAFF
TRBJ1-1	TRBD1	TRBV5-8	-	TGTGCCAGCAGCTTGGGGACAGGGGACACTGAAGCTTTCTTT	CASSLGTGDTEAFF
TRBJ1-1	TRBD1	TRBV19	-	TGTGCCAGTAGTATAGAAAGGGGGCTAGGTGCTTTCTTT	CASSIERGLGAFF